This T cell receptor beta chain was recovered during a study of T cell responses to AZD1222 COVID-19 vaccine. Study-level findings and limits: White British ancestry dominated among donors, who included more females, and clonal diversity was possibly underestimated. Repertoire sampling occurred only after the peak T cell response.

Pooled samples include second doses given at about 4 or 12 weeks. Data came from immunoSEQ multiplex PCR; TCRdb stores just in-frame clones and leaves some out. The table includes 150,000 to 200,000 clones, 91% detected once. As concerns this clone: Its antigen is not known. The junction departs from the called germline gene at one end, perhaps through a read error.

CDR1 GTSNPN and CDR2 SVGIG come from the germline V gene (reference sequence). The CDR3 covers 15 residues. This clonotype was obtained from an adult who received the AZD1222 COVID-19 vaccine. The material sequenced was peripheral blood, taken 28 days after the second AZD1222 dose. The chain links TRBV30 to TRBJ1-5; D uncertain. CDR3 nucleotides: TGTGCCTGGAGTGTAAGTAGGCTTCGCAATGAGCCCCAGCATTTT. Translation: CAWSVSRLRNEPQHF.